These 15 T cell receptor beta chains came from one sample sequenced in a study of cytomegalovirus exposure and HLA in healthy donors. The PCR had 60 Vbeta and 13 Jbeta primers. Profiled with immunoSEQ multiplex PCR; TCRdb holds only in-frame clones, not every one. The sample has 160,000 or so clones, 80% to 85% seen once. The sequencing input was PBMCs. These receptors were taken from a male donor in good health and CMV-seropositive.

In regard to this clone: One junction end disagrees with the germline gene, perhaps due to a read error. The genes are TRBV30 and TRBJ1-1; D gene unclear. Germline lookup yields CDR1 GTSNPN and CDR2 SVGIG (reference sequence). This CDR3 region has 10 residues. This CDR3 is CFGVNTEAFF. The CDR3 DNA is TGCTTCGGGGTGAACACTGAAGCTTTCTTT.

The chain recombines TRBV4-3 with TRBJ2-7; TRBD1 aligns across 10 bases. Germline-derived CDR1 and CDR2 are LGHNA and YSLEER. J gave up 1 base and V 4 bases, and 7 bases lay outside the gene matches. The CDR3 totals 16 residues. The CDR3 DNA is TGCGCCAGCAGCCCCTCCGGGACAGGGGAGTCCTACGAGCAGTACTTC. This gives the protein CASSPSGTGESYEQYF.

About this clone itself: Other DNA sequences of this sample code for an identical CDR3. This chain links TRBV5-1 with TRBJ1-4; a possible D gene is TRBD1 (6 bases). Trimming took 3 bases from V and 2 from J, leaving 11 bases between them. This CDR3 is built from 15 residues. Per germline, CDR1 SGHRS and CDR2 YFSETQ. CDR3 sequence reads: CASSSGQTTNEKLFF. In nucleotides, the CDR3 is TGCGCCAGCAGCTCTGGACAGACCACTAATGAAAAACTGTTTTTT.

This chain joins TRBV7-2 and TRBJ2-7; weak D call: TRBD2 (8 bases). The CDR3 runs 16 residues. Germline V gene sequence: CDR1 SGHTA, CDR2 FQGNSA. Trimming shortened V by 2 bases and J by 3 bases, and 17 bases separated the two germline ends. Here the CDR3 reads CASSLQGGLVSYEQYF. The CDR3 nucleotides read TGTGCCAGCAGCTTACAGGGGGGACTAGTTAGCTACGAGCAGTACTTC.

J is TRBJ2-7 and V is TRBV19; 7 positions match TRBD1. Germline V gene lookup returns CDR1 LNHDA and CDR2 SQIVND (reference sequence). Trimming cost V 0 bases and J 2 bases; bases outside gene matches: 4. This CDR3 is built from 15 residues. CDR3 sequence reads: CASSIDQGTAYEQYF. The CDR3 bases are TGTGCCAGTAGTATAGATCAGGGGACAGCCTACGAGCAGTACTTC. Full variable domain (rest looked up from reference TRBV19 and TRBJ2-7): DGGITQSPKYLFRKEGQNVTLSCEQNLNHDAMYWYRQDPGQGLRLIYYSQIVNDFQKGDIAEGYSVSREKKESFPLTVTSAQKNPTAFYLCASSIDQGTAYEQYFGPGTRLTVT.

CDR3 protein: CASSQDGSQLNEKLFF. The CDR3 DNA sequence: TGCGCCAGCAGCCAAGATGGTTCACAGTTGAATGAAAAACTGTTTTTT. The rearrangement links TRBV4-3 to TRBJ1-4, with D uncertain. The V gene lost 0 bases and the J gene lost 5 bases, with 13 bases spanning the gap. The CDR3 spans 16 residues. Germline values: CDR1 LGHNA, CDR2 YSLEER.

The chain links TRBV28 to TRBJ2-7; 10 bases are a match to TRBD1. Germline-derived CDR1 and CDR2 are MDHEN and SYDVKM. With 8 bases clipped from V and 2 bases from J, the junction kept 3 bases outside the gene matches. The CDR3 has 13 residues. CDR3 DNA: TGTGCCAGCGCCGGGACAGGGGCCTACGAGCAGTACTTC. Protein product: CASAGTGAYEQYF.

This clone appeared a few times. The chain has TRBV27 and TRBJ1-1; D remains ambiguous. V shed 6 bases and J shed 1 base, with 12 bases lying between them. CDR1 is MNHEY and CDR2 is SMNVEV in the germline V gene (reference sequence). The CDR3 totals 14 residues. CDR3 coding DNA: TGTGCCAGCAGACCCCTGACTACGAACACTGAAGCTTTCTTT. Translating gives CASRPLTTNTEAFF.

The rearrangement uses TRBV7-2 and TRBJ2-7; D is uncertain. The germline V gene has CDR1 SGHTA and CDR2 FQGNSA. This CDR3 spans 12 amino acids. The ends were cut back, 6 bases at V and 6 bases at J, with 12 bases in the middle. In DNA form, the CDR3 reads TGTGCCAGCAGTTTGAGCTACTCCGAGCAGTACTTC. As protein: CASSLSYSEQYF.

The chain combines TRBV6-1 with TRBJ2-5, with D perhaps matching TRBD2 (5 bases). The V and J ends lost 5 bases and 4 bases respectively, with 14 bases between them. The CDR3 is 14 residues long. The V gene's germline CDR1 is MNHNS and CDR2 SASEGT. The DNA of the CDR3 is TGTGCCAGCAGTCAAACTAGGGCGGTAGAGACCCAGTACTTC. This translates into CASSQTRAVETQYF.

The chain is built from TRBV5-1 and TRBJ2-7; D is possibly TRBD1 (6 bases). The CDR3 runs 13 residues. Germline V gene lookup returns CDR1 SGHRS and CDR2 YFSETQ. The germline V and J ends were trimmed by 3 bases and 6 bases, with 13 bases remaining between them. The CDR3 DNA follows: TGCGCCAGCAGCTACAACAGGGACGGCGAGCAGTACTTC. Translation: CASSYNRDGEQYF.

The count of this clone is one. DNA of the CDR3: TGCGCCAGCAGCCATGTCGGGGGACTTGGCGAGCAGTACTTC. As protein: CASSHVGGLGEQYF. The chain uses TRBV4-3 and TRBJ2-7; D is possibly TRBD2 (6 bases). The CDR3 runs to 14 residues. Germline values: CDR1 LGHNA, CDR2 YSLEER. With 3 bases removed from V and 6 bases from J, the gap between germline ends came to 15 bases.

The chain employs TRBV10-1 and TRBJ2-2; the match to TRBD2 covers 8 bases. The CDR3 sequence is 16 residues long. V was pared by 5 bases and J by 0 bases, with 5 bases of the junction left unmatched. The germline gives CDR1 WNHNN, CDR2 SYGVQD (reference sequence). The CDR3 DNA reads TGCGCCAGCAGTACGGCGGGAGGTCCGAACACCGGGGAGCTGTTTTTT. This sequence encodes CASSTAGGPNTGELFF.

This clone showed up just a few times. This sequence joins TRBV30 and TRBJ1-4; 8 positions match TRBD1. V lost 5 bases and J lost 7; bases outside the gene matches: 9. The CDR3 has 14 amino acids. CDR1 is GTSNPN and CDR2 is SVGIG in the germline V gene (reference sequence). CDR3 in amino acids: CAWGYTGGGEKLFF. The CDR3 DNA reads as TGTGCCTGGGGATATACAGGGGGTGGTGAAAAACTGTTTTTT.

The rearrangement joins TRBV7-9 to TRBJ2-7; 11 positions match TRBD2. The CDR3 has 15 amino acids. With V trimmed by 4 bases and J by 0 bases, 2 bases remained unmatched. Germline-derived CDR1 and CDR2 are SEHNR and FQNEAQ (reference sequence). The CDR3 here is CASSWGLADSYEQYF. In DNA form, the CDR3 reads TGTGCCAGCAGCTGGGGACTAGCGGACTCCTACGAGCAGTACTTC.